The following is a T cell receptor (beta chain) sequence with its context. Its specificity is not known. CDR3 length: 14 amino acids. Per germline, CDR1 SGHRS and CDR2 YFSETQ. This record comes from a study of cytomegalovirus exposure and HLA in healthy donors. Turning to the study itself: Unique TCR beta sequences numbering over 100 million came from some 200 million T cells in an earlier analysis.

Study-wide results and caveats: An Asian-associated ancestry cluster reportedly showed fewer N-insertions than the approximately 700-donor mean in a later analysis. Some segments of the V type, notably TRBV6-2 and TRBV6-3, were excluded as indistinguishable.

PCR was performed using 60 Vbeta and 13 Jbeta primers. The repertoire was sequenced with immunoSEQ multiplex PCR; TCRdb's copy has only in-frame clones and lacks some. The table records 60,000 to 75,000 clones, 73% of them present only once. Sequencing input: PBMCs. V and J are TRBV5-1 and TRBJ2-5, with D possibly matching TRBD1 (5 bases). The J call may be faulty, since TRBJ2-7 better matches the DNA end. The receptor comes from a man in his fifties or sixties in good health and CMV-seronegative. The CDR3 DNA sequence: TGCGCCAGCAGCTTGGGCGGCAGGGCCTACGAGCAGTACTTC. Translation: CASSLGGRAYEQYF.